This T cell receptor beta chain was captured by sequencing in a study of CD8 T cells in Susac syndrome. When the RNA was reverse transcribed, random hexamers were used with an input of roughly 0.45 to 1 ug. The method of amplification for TCR beta CDR3 was immunoSEQ multiplex PCR, covering 54 Vbeta and 13 Jbeta. TCRdb re-called the immunoSEQ multiplex PCR reads through MiXCR, storing one row per CDR3 protein. The table shows more than 95,000 distinct CDR3 sequences, with 90% to 95% occurring only once. TCR beta sequencing was performed on blood CD8+ and CD4+ T cells. The multiple sclerosis controls comprised treatment-naive patients whose relapsing-remitting disease was stable or active. The authors negatively isolated CD8+ and CD4+ T cells and FACS-enriched TEMRA cells. Germline CDR1 is SGDLS and CDR2 is YYNGEE. This CDR3 has 17 amino acids. Trimming shortened V by 4 bases and J by 3 bases, and 22 bases separated the two germline ends.

This chain connects TRBV9 to TRBJ1-2; maybe TRBD1 (5 bases). The clonotype originates from a human donor with multiple sclerosis. The sequenced sample was CD8+ T cells from PBMCs. CDR3: CASSHAQGVVRYYGYTF. Written as DNA, the CDR3 is TGTGCCAGCAGCCATGCTCAGGGCGTCGTTAGGTACTATGGCTACACCTTC.